The text below deals with one T cell receptor (beta chain). Antigen specificity is unknown. The time point is: blood 4 weeks post-SBRT, at nephrectomy. Noted treatment: 15 Gy SBRT to primary tumor, nephrectomy 4 weeks later. This entry belongs to a study of radiation and T cells in renal cell carcinoma. Study outcomes and limitations: Pretreatment tumor biopsies were lacking, so baseline clonotypes are unknown.

Data came from immunoSEQ multiplex PCR; TCRdb stores just in-frame clones and leaves some out. The sample holds 150,000 to 200,000 clones, roughly nine tenths seen once. Trimming left V 4 bases short and J 1 base short, with 11 bases between. Germline V gene sequence: CDR1 ENHRY, CDR2 SYGVKD. CDR3 length: 14 residues. Sequenced material: blood, taken from a patient whose treatment included radiotherapy and nephrectomy. The chain has TRBV10-3 and TRBJ2-7, with a weak D call TRBD2 (6 bases). The sequence was obtained from a woman aged 45-60 years with renal cell carcinoma. DNA for the CDR3: TGTGCCATCAGTGTCGTGGGGACTTCCTACGAGCAGTACTTC. Amino acid sequence: CAISVVGTSYEQYF.